This TCR beta chain stems from a study of blood T cells in healthy people across ages. For the second PCR, which ran for about 6 to 11 cycles, a sample-barcoded 5' primer and a J-beta primer mix were used. Using its own MiXCR run on the 5' RACE reads, TCRdb lists one record per CDR3 protein. The profile shows 750,000 to 950,000 distinct CDR3 sequences, 53% of them singletons. Trimming shortened V by 3 bases and J by 0 bases, and 15 bases separated the two germline ends. This CDR3 contains 17 residues. This clonotype was picked up a small number of times. The J gene is TRBJ2-1, the V gene TRBV12-3 or TRBV12-4, with D maybe TRBD2 (6 bases). The clonotype originates from a man older than 75 in good health. Sequencing was done on a sample of blood. CDR3 protein: CASSFPTRRRSYNEQFF. In DNA form, the CDR3 reads TGTGCCAGCAGTTTTCCGACTAGGCGACGCTCCTACAATGAGCAGTTCTTC.